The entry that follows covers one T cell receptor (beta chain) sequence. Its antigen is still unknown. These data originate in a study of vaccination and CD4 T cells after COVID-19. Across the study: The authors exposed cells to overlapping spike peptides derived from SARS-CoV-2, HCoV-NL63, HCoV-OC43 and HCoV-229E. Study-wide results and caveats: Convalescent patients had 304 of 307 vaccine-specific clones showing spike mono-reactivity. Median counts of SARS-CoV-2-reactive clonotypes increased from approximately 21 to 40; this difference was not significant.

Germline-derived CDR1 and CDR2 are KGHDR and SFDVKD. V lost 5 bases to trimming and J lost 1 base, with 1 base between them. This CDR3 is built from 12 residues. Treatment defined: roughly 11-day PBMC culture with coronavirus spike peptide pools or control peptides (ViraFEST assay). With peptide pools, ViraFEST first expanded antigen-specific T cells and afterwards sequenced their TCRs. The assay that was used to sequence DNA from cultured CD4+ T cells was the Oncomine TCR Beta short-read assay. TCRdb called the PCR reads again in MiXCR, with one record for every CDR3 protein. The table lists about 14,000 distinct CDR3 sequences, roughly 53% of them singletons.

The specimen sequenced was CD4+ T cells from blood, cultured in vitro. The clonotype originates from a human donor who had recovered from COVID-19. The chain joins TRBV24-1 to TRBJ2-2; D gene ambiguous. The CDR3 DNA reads TGTGCCACCAGTGGGAACACCGGGGAGCTGTTTTTT. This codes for CATSGNTGELFF.